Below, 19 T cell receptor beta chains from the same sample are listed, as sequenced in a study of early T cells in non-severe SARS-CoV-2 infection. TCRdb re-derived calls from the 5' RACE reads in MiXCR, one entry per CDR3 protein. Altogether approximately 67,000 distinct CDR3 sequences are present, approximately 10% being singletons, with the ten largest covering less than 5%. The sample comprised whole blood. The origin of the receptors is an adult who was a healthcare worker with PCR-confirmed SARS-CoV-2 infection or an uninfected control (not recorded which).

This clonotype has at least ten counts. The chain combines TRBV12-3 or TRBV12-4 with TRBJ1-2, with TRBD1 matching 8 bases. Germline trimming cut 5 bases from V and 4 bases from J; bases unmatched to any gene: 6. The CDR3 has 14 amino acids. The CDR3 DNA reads TGTGCCAGCAGTCCTTCCGACAGGGGCTATGGCTACACCTTC. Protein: CASSPSDRGYGYTF.

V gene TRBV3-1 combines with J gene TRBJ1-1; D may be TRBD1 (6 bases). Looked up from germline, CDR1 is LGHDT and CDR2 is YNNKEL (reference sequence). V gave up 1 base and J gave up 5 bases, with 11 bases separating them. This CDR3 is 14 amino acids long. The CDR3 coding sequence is TGTGCCAGCAGCCAAGTCCCACAGGGTACTGAAGCTTTCTTT. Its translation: CASSQVPQGTEAFF.

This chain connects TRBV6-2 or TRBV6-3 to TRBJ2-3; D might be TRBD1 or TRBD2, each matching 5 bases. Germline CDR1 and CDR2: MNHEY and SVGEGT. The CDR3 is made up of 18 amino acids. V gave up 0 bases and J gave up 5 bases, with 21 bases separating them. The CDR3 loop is CASSYSFGGRARGDTQYF. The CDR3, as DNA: TGTGCCAGCAGTTACTCTTTTGGAGGCAGGGCTAGGGGAGATACGCAGTATTTT.

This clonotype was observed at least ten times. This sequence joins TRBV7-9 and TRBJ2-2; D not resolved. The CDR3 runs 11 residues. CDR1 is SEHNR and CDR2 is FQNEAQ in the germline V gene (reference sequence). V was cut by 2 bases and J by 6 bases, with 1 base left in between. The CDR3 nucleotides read TGTGCCAGCAGCTTACCCGGGGAGCTGTTTTTT. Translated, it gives CASSLPGELFF. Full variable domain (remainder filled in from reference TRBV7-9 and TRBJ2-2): DTGVSQNPRHKITKRGQNVTFRCDPISEHNRLYWYRQTLGQGPEFLTYFQNEAQLEKSRLLSDRFSAERPKGSFSTLEIQRTEQGDSAMYLCASSLPGELFFGEGSRLTVL.

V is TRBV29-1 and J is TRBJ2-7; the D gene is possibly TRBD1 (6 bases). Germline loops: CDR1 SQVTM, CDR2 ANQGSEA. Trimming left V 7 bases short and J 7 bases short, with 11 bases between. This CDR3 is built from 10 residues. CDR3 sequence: CSAEQGEQYF. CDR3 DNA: TGCAGCGCCGAACAGGGAGAGCAGTACTTC.

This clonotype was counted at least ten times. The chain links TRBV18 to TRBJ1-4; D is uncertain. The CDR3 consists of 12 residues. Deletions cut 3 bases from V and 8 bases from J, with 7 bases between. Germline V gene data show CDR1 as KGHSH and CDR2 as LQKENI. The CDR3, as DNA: TGTGCCAGCTCACCTCAATCGGAAAAACTGTTTTTT. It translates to CASSPQSEKLFF.

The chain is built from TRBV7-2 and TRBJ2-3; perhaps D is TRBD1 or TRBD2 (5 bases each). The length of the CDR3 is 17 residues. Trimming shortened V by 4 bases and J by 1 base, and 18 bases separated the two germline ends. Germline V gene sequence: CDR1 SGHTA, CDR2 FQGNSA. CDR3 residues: CASSSPAVRGGTDTQYF. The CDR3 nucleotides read TGTGCCAGCAGCTCCCCAGCGGTGAGGGGTGGCACAGATACGCAGTATTTT.

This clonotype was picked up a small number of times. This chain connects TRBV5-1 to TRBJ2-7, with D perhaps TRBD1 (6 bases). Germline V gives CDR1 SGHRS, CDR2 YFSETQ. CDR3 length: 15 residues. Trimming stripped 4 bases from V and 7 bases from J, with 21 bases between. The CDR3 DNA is TGCGCCAGCAGCGGGGGACATTCGAAGGGCGTTGAGCAGTACTTC. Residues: CASSGGHSKGVEQYF.

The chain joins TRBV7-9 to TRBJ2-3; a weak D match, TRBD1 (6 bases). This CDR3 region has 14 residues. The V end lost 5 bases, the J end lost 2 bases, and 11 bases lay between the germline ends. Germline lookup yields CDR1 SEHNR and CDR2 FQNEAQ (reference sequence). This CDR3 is CASSPGTNTDTQYF. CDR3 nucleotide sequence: TGTGCCAGCAGCCCGGGGACAAACACAGATACGCAGTATTTT.

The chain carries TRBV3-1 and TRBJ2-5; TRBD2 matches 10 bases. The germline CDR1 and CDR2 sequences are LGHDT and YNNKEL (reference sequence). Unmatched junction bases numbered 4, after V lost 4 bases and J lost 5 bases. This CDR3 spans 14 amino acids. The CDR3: CASSPSGGRETQYF. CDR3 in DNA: TGTGCCAGCAGCCCTAGCGGGGGTCGCGAGACCCAGTACTTC.

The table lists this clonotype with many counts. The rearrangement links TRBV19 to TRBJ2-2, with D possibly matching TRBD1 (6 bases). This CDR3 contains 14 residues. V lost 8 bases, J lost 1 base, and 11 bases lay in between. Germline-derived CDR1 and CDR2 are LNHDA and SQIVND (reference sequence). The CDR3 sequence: CASSGTQNTGELFF. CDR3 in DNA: TGTGCCAGTTCCGGGACACAGAACACCGGGGAGCTGTTTTTT.

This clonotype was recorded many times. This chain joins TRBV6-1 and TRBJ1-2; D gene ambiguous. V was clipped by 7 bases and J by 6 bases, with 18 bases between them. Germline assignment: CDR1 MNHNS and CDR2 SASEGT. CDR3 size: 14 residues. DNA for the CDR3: TGTGCCAGCACCCGCCTTATTCGAGCCGATGGCTACACCTTC. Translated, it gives CASTRLIRADGYTF.

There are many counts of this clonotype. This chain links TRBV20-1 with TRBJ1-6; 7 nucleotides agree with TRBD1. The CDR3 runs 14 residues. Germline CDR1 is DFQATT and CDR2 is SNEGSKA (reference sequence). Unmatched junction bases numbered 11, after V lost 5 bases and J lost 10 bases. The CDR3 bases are TGCAGTGCTCCCCGGACAGGACCCGGGTCACCCCTCCACTTT. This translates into CSAPRTGPGSPLHF.

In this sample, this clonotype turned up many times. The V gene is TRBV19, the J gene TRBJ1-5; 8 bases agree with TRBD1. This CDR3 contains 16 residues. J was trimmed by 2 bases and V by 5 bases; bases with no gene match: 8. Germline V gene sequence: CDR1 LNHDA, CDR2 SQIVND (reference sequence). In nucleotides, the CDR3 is TGTGCCAGTAGTTCAACCGGACAGGGTCGCAATCAGCCCCAGCATTTT. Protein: CASSSTGQGRNQPQHF.

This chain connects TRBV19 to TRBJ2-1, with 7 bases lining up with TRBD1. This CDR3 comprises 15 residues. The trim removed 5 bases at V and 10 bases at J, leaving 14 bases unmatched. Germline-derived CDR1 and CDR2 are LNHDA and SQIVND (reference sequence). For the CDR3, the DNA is TGTGCCAGTAGTCCAAGACAGGGCCCCCTACGGGAGCAGTTCTTC. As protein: CASSPRQGPLREQFF.

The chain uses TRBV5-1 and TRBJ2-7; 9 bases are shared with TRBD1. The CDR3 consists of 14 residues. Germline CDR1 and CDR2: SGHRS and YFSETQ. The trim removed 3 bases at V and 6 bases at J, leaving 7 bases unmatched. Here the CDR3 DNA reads TGCGCCAGCAGCTCCGCGGGACAGGGCGGCGAGCAGTACTTC. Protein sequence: CASSSAGQGGEQYF.

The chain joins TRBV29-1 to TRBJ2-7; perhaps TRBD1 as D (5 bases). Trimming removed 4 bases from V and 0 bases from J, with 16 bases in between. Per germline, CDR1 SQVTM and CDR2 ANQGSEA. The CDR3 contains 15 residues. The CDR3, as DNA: TGCAGCGTTGGTTTCTGGGGCAGCAACTCCTACGAGCAGTACTTC. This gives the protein CSVGFWGSNSYEQYF.

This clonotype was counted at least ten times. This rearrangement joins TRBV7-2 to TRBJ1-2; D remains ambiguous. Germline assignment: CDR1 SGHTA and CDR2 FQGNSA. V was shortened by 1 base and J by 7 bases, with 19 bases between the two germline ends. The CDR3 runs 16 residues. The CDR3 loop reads CASSLVADALWFGYTF. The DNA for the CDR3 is TGTGCCAGCAGCTTAGTTGCAGACGCCTTATGGTTTGGCTACACCTTC. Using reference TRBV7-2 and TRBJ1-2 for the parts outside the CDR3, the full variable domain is GAGVSQSPSNKVTEKGKDVELRCDPISGHTALYWYRQSLGQGLEFLIYFQGNSAPDKSGLPSDRFSAERTGGSVSTLTIQRTQQEDSAVYLCASSLVADALWFGYTFGSGTRLTVV.

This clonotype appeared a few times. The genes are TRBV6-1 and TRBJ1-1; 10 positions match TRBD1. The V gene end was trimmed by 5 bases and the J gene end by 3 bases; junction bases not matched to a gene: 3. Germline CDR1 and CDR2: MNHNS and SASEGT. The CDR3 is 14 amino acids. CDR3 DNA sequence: TGTGCCAGCAGTCCGGGACAGGGGTACACTGAAGCTTTCTTT. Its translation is CASSPGQGYTEAFF.